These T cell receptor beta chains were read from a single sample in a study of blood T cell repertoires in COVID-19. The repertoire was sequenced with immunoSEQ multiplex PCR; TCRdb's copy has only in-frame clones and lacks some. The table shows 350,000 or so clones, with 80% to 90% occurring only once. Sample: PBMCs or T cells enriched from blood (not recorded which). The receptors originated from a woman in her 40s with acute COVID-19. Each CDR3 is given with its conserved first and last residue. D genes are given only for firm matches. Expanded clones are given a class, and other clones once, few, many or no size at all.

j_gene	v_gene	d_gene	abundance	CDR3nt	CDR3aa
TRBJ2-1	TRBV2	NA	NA	TGTGCCAGCACCCTGCGCAGGGGCGATGAGCAGTTCTTC	CASTLRRGDEQFF
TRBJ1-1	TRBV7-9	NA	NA	TGTGCCAGCAGCCCACAGGGTACGTTAAACACTGAAGCTTTCTTT	CASSPQGTLNTEAFF
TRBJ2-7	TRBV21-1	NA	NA	TGTGCCAGCAGCGGCGATAGCGGGAGCGTTGTCTACGAGCAGTACTTC	CASSGDSGSVVYEQYF
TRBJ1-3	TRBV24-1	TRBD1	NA	TGTGCCACCAGTGACCCGGACAGGGCAGGAAACACCATATATTTT	CATSDPDRAGNTIYF
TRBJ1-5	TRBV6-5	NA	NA	TGTGCCAGCAGCCCGGGGGGGATTGGGAATCAGCCCCAGCATTTT	CASSPGGIGNQPQHF
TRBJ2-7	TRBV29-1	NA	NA	TGCAGCGTTCAACATCCTTCCTACGAGCAGTACTTC	CSVQHPSYEQYF
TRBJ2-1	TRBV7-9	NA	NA	TGTGCCAGCAGCTCAACGACAGCTTACAATGAGCAGTTCTTC	CASSSTTAYNEQFF
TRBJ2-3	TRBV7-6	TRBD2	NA	TGTGCCAGCAGCCTGACTAGCGGGGGGGTAACAGATACGCAGTATTTT	CASSLTSGGVTDTQYF
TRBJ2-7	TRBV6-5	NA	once	TGTGCCAGCAGCTTTAAACAGGGCCACGAGCAGTACTTC	CASSFKQGHEQYF
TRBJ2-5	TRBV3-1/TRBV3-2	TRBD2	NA	TGTGCCAGCAGCCCTCGGGGCGGGGGGGAGACCCAGTACTTC	CASSPRGGGETQYF
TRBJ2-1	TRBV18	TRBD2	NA	TGTGCCAGCTCACCCCGGGAGGCCGTAGAGAGCTCCTACAATGAGCAGTTCTTC	CASSPREAVESSYNEQFF
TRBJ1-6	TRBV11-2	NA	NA	TGTGCCAGCAGCTTAAACCCTAGCGGGAATTCACCCCTCCACTTT	CASSLNPSGNSPLHF
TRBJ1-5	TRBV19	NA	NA	TGTGCCACCTCAGACAGCGATAGCAATCAGCCCCAGCATTTT	CATSDSDSNQPQHF
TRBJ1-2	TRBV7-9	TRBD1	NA	TGTGCCAGCAGCTTAGATGGACAGGGAGCTAACTATGGCTACACCTTC	CASSLDGQGANYGYTF
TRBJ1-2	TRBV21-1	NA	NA	TGTGCCAGCAGCATCTTGGAGGGGCGAAACTATGGCTACACCTTC	CASSILEGRNYGYTF
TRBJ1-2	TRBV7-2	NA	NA	TGTGCCAGCAGCTTAGAAGTAGGCGGCGACTCTTTC	CASSLEVGGDSF
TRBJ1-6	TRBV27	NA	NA	TGTGCCAGCAGTTTTTTTGGAGATACCCTCCACTTT	CASSFFGDTLHF
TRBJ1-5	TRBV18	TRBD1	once	TGTGCCAGCTCACCATCACAAACCGGGACAGTCAATCAGCCCCAGCATTTT	CASSPSQTGTVNQPQHF
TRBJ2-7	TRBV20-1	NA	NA	TGCAGTGCTAGTCCTATTTCCCTCGATGAGCAGTACTTC	CSASPISLDEQYF
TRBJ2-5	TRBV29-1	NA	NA	TGCAGCGTTATCGGGGGAGAGACCCAGTACTTC	CSVIGGETQYF
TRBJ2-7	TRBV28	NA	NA	TGTGCCAGCAGTAGATCTTGGGTCTTCGGAGCTCCGAGCTCCTACGAGCAGTACTTC	CASSRSWVFGAPSSYEQYF
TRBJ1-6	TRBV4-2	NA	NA	TGTGCCAGCAGCCAAGAGGTTCCGAACCAGGGCTATAATTCACCCCTCCACTTT	CASSQEVPNQGYNSPLHF
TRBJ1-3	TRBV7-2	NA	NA	TGTGCCAGCAGCTTATCGGGGGGGCAAGTAACTGGAAACACCATATATTTT	CASSLSGGQVTGNTIYF
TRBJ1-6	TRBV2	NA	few	TGTGCCAGCAGTGAACTCTCCTATAATTCACCCCTCCACTTT	CASSELSYNSPLHF
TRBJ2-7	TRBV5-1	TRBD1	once	TGCGCCAGCAGCTTAGGGGCAGGGGGACCCTACGAGCAGTACTTC	CASSLGAGGPYEQYF